The 27 T cell receptor beta chains given below trace back to one sample, sequenced in a study of response to subunit inactivated influenza vaccine. TCRdb itself ran the RT-PCR reads through MiXCR, one entry per CDR3 protein. The sample gives about 520,000 distinct CDR3 sequences, about a tenth of which show up once; roughly 12% is in the top ten. Sequencing used PBMCs from blood, obtained roughly 48 days after vaccination. These receptors all stem from a man aged 45-60 years who received an inactivated influenza vaccine.

This clonotype has ten or more counts. The V gene is TRBV5-1, the J gene TRBJ1-4; no firm D call. Germline V gene data show CDR1 as SGHRS and CDR2 as YFSETQ. The CDR3 runs to 14 residues. Deletions cut 0 bases from V and 2 bases from J, with 5 bases between. The CDR3 loop is CASSLAVTNEKLFF. CDR3 DNA sequence: TGCGCCAGCAGCTTGGCGGTCACTAATGAAAAACTGTTTTTT. Variable domain in full (rest from reference TRBV5-1 and TRBJ1-4): KAGVTQTPRYLIKTRGQQVTLSCSPISGHRSVSWYQQTPGQGLQFLFEYFSETQRNKGNFPGRFSGRQFSNSRSEMNVSTLELGDSALYLCASSLAVTNEKLFFGSGTQLSVL.

This clonotype was picked up a small number of times. The chain links TRBV6-1 to TRBJ2-1; TRBD2 matches at 8 bases. Germline V gene sequence: CDR1 MNHNS, CDR2 SASEGT. The CDR3 runs 14 residues. V was pared by 6 bases and J by 7 bases, with 8 bases of the junction left unmatched. DNA for the CDR3: TGTGCCAGCAGGAATAGCGGGGCGGGGAATGAGCAGTTCTTC. Translated, it gives CASRNSGAGNEQFF.

The rearrangement joins TRBV12-3 or TRBV12-4 to TRBJ1-2; D possibly corresponds to TRBD1 (5 bases). The CDR3 sequence is 12 residues long. Deletions cut 5 bases from V and 7 bases from J, with 11 bases between. The CDR3 loop is CASSTGTGGYTF. CDR3 coding DNA: TGTGCCAGCAGTACCGGGACGGGTGGCTACACCTTC.

V gene TRBV5-1 combines with J gene TRBJ2-2; D call uncertain. This CDR3 spans 15 amino acids. The V and J ends lost 2 bases and 4 bases respectively, with 12 bases between them. From germline, CDR1 is SGHRS and CDR2 YFSETQ. CDR3 loop: CASSLGPSGTGELFF. The CDR3 DNA reads as TGCGCCAGCAGCTTAGGACCTAGTGGCACCGGGGAGCTGTTTTTT.

The V gene is TRBV13, the J gene TRBJ1-1; D call uncertain. V was cut by 1 base and J by 0 bases, with 12 bases left in between. Germline V gene lookup returns CDR1 PRHDT and CDR2 FYEKMQ (reference sequence). The CDR3 has 16 amino acids. The CDR3 nucleotides read TGTGCCAGCAGCTTAGACCCGCGAGGGATGAACACTGAAGCTTTCTTT. Its translation: CASSLDPRGMNTEAFF. The full variable domain, with the rest looked up from reference TRBV13 and TRBJ1-1, is AAGVIQSPRHLIKEKRETATLKCYPIPRHDTVYWYQQGPGQDPQFLISFYEKMQSDKGSIPDRFSAQQFSDYHSELNMSSLELGDSALYFCASSLDPRGMNTEAFFGQGTRLTVV.

The rearrangement uses TRBV7-9 and TRBJ2-7; no clear D. The CDR3 has 11 amino acids. Deletions cut 5 bases from V and 6 bases from J, with 8 bases between. CDR1 is SEHNR, CDR2 FQNEAQ, per germline (reference sequence). The CDR3 coding sequence is TGTGCCAGCAGCATTTACTCCGAGCAGTACTTC. Translation: CASSIYSEQYF.

As concerns this clonotype: This may be a read error, as it is one base from a much larger clone. The J gene is TRBJ1-1, the V gene TRBV6-1, with 7 bases that match TRBD1. The germline V gene has CDR1 MNHNS and CDR2 SASEGT. The CDR3 is 14 amino acids. V gave up 4 bases and J gave up 0 bases; unmatched junction bases: 2. The CDR3 sequence is CASSGQGMNTEAFF. In DNA, the CDR3 is TGTGCCAGCAGTGGACAGGGAATGAACACTGAAGCTTTCTTT.

This clonotype was seen a handful of times. This rearrangement joins TRBV27 to TRBJ2-1, with TRBD2 as a possible D gene (5 bases). Germline lookup yields CDR1 MNHEY and CDR2 SMNVEV (reference sequence). This CDR3 has 14 amino acids. Deletions cut 7 bases from V and 1 base from J, with 11 bases between. The CDR3, as DNA: TGTGCCAGCATCAAGCGGAAATCCTACAATGAGCAGTTCTTC. Translation: CASIKRKSYNEQFF.

This clonotype was seen only a few times. CDR3 DNA: TGCAGCGTAGACCGGACTGGGGAGACCCAGTACTTC. It is translated as CSVDRTGETQYF. The chain combines TRBV29-1 with TRBJ2-5, with D maybe TRBD2 (5 bases). The CDR3 covers 12 residues. Per germline, CDR1 SQVTM and CDR2 ANQGSEA. V was clipped by 6 bases and J by 5 bases, with 13 bases between them.

The sample holds many counts of this clonotype. Here the CDR3 reads CASSLLQGAYNEQFF. The CDR3 DNA is TGCGCCAGCAGCTTGCTCCAGGGGGCCTACAATGAGCAGTTCTTC. The V gene is TRBV5-1, the J gene TRBJ2-1; the match to TRBD1 covers 7 bases. Germline CDR1 and CDR2: SGHRS and YFSETQ. The CDR3 covers 15 residues. V gave up 1 base and J gave up 2 bases; unmatched junction bases: 3.

This clonotype occurred a few times. The J gene is TRBJ2-1, the V gene TRBV6-6, with D maybe TRBD2 (6 bases). The V end lost 8 bases, the J end lost 6 bases, and 14 bases lay between the germline ends. Germline assignment: CDR1 MNHNY and CDR2 SVGAGI (reference sequence). The CDR3 runs to 13 residues. CDR3 nucleotide sequence: TGTGCCAGCGGACAACTAGCTGGCAATGAGCAGTTCTTC. Its protein product is CASGQLAGNEQFF.

This clonotype has just one count. This chain uses TRBV6-2 or TRBV6-3 with TRBJ2-1; 8 nucleotides align to TRBD2. The CDR3 is made up of 17 amino acids. V lost 7 bases and J lost 3; bases outside the gene matches: 14. From germline, CDR1 is MNHEY and CDR2 SVGEGT. DNA of the CDR3: TGTGCCAGCACAAGAAGCGGGGGAACCATCCTCTACAATGAGCAGTTCTTC. Translating it yields CASTRSGGTILYNEQFF.

On this clonotype: Since a much larger clone is just one base distant, this may be a read error. The chain combines TRBV5-1 with TRBJ1-1, with D tentatively TRBD1 (6 bases). This CDR3 comprises 14 residues. Germline assignment: CDR1 SGHRS and CDR2 YFSETQ. Between the trimmed V and J ends, which lost 8 bases and 4 bases, there was a span of 18 bases. The CDR3 spells CARSYDRGGTEAFF. CDR3 nucleotide sequence: TGCGCCAGGAGTTACGACAGAGGGGGCACTGAAGCTTTCTTT.

This chain connects TRBV11-1 to TRBJ2-1, with 13 bases that match TRBD2. This CDR3 is built from 22 residues. CDR1 and CDR2 from the germline V gene are SGHAT and FQDESV (reference sequence). After removal of 0 bases from V and 0 bases from J, the junction contained 14 bases not matched to a gene. The CDR3: CASSLARPLAGGPRSSYNEQFF. The CDR3 DNA follows: TGTGCCAGCAGCTTAGCCCGCCCACTAGCGGGGGGGCCAAGGAGCTCCTACAATGAGCAGTTCTTC.

This clonotype was seen a handful of times. This sequence joins TRBV7-2 and TRBJ2-5, with D possibly matching TRBD2 (7 bases). The CDR3 consists of 16 residues. Between the trimmed V and J ends, which lost 5 bases and 6 bases, there was a span of 22 bases. Per the germline V gene, CDR1 is SGHTA and CDR2 is FQGNSA. The CDR3 DNA follows: TGTGCCAGCAGCAAAATGGGAGGGGGGGTCTGGAAGACCCAGTACTTC. This codes for CASSKMGGGVWKTQYF.

In its sample, this clonotype was seen a few times. The chain links TRBV6-5 to TRBJ2-5; tentative D call: TRBD1 (6 bases). V was cut by 2 bases and J by 4 bases, with 11 bases left in between. Germline assignment: CDR1 MNHEY and CDR2 SVGAGI. This CDR3 is built from 14 residues. The CDR3 sequence is CASSYVQGGETQYF. For the CDR3, the DNA is TGTGCCAGCAGTTACGTACAGGGTGGAGAGACCCAGTACTTC.

The chain uses TRBV20-1 and TRBJ2-6; no clear D gene. Trimming shortened V by 6 bases and J by 2 bases, and 8 bases separated the two germline ends. Germline V gene lookup returns CDR1 DFQATT and CDR2 SNEGSKA (reference sequence). The CDR3 runs to 13 residues. This CDR3 reads CSASSPGANVLTF. Written as DNA, the CDR3 is TGCAGTGCCTCATCCCCTGGGGCCAACGTCCTGACTTTC.

This clonotype was observed a handful of times. The chain is built from TRBV5-1 and TRBJ2-7; the match to TRBD2 covers 7 bases. Germline V gives CDR1 SGHRS, CDR2 YFSETQ. V shed 2 bases and J 6 bases; nucleotides not matched to a gene: 14. This CDR3 is built from 16 residues. DNA of the CDR3: TGCGCCAGCAGCTTTTTGGCGGCGGGAGCGCGGGGCGAGCAGTACTTC. It codes for CASSFLAAGARGEQYF.

This clonotype was counted only a few times. The genes are TRBV7-2 and TRBJ2-7; 7 bases agree with TRBD2. Unmatched junction bases numbered 11, after V lost 4 bases and J lost 5 bases. Germline V lookup: CDR1 SGHTA, CDR2 FQGNSA. The CDR3 has 15 residues. CDR3 DNA sequence: TGTGCCAGCAGCTCAATGGCCGGGACTATCGACGAGCAGTACTTC. Translating gives CASSSMAGTIDEQYF.

This clonotype was found many times. The chain couples TRBV12-3 or TRBV12-4 to TRBJ2-2, with D uncertain. V was shortened by 3 bases and J by 1 base, with 9 bases between the two germline ends. The CDR3 extends over 15 amino acids. CDR3 sequence: CASSLHPQNTGELFF. The CDR3 coding sequence is TGTGCCAGCAGTTTGCACCCGCAGAACACCGGGGAGCTGTTTTTT.

The V gene is TRBV20-1, the J gene TRBJ2-3; D possibly corresponds to TRBD1 (6 bases). Trimming cost V 2 bases and J 1 base, with 10 bases left between them. Germline V gives CDR1 DFQATT, CDR2 SNEGSKA (reference sequence). The CDR3 has 14 amino acids. The CDR3 sequence is CSARPDSRTDTQYF. In nucleotides, the CDR3 is TGCAGTGCTAGACCGGACAGTCGCACAGATACGCAGTATTTT.

This clonotype was seen repeatedly, ten times or more. The chain recombines TRBV6-2 or TRBV6-3 with TRBJ1-1; TRBD1 agrees at 10 bases. The V segment lost 6 bases and the J segment 4 bases; nucleotides outside the gene matches: 2. CDR3 length: 13 residues. Germline V gene sequence: CDR1 MNHEY, CDR2 SVGEGT. CDR3 in DNA: TGTGCCAGCAGGGGGACAGGGGTCACTGAAGCTTTCTTT. Translated, it gives CASRGTGVTEAFF.

This clonotype showed up just a few times. The chain is built from TRBV12-3 or TRBV12-4 and TRBJ2-1; 7 bases fit TRBD2. V was pared by 2 bases and J by 9 bases, with 7 bases of the junction left unmatched. This CDR3 region has 14 residues. DNA for the CDR3: TGTGCCAGCAGTTTATCGGGGGGAACAGGTGAGCAGTTCTTC. It is translated as CASSLSGGTGEQFF.

The table lists this clonotype with a few counts. The V call is TRBV5-1, the J call TRBJ2-1; D uncertain. The V end was cut by 1 base, the J end by 2 bases, with 7 bases between. Per the germline V gene, CDR1 is SGHRS and CDR2 is YFSETQ. The CDR3 has 14 residues. The CDR3 coding sequence is TGCGCCAGCAGCTTGTGGGAAACCTACAATGAGCAGTTCTTC. Translated, it gives CASSLWETYNEQFF.

This clonotype was seen at least ten times. The chain combines TRBV6-1 with TRBJ2-3; 8 nucleotides match TRBD2. The V segment lost 6 bases and the J segment 2 bases; nucleotides outside the gene matches: 4. The CDR3 extends over 14 amino acids. Germline V lookup: CDR1 MNHNS, CDR2 SASEGT. CDR3 in amino acids: CASRGAGATDTQYF. CDR3 nucleotides: TGTGCCAGCAGGGGAGCGGGAGCCACAGATACGCAGTATTTT.

This clonotype came up a few times. This rearrangement joins TRBV6-1 to TRBJ2-3, with a possible D match to TRBD2 (7 bases). V lost 6 bases and J lost 1, with 14 bases in between. Germline lookup yields CDR1 MNHNS and CDR2 SASEGT. CDR3 size: 15 residues. The chain's CDR3 is CASRDGGRGTDTQYF. In nucleotides, the CDR3 is TGTGCCAGCAGAGACGGGGGGCGGGGCACAGATACGCAGTATTTT.

This clonotype was counted many times. The gene calls are TRBV5-5 and TRBJ1-2, with TRBD1 as a possible D gene (5 bases). The CDR3 contains 17 residues. The germline V and J ends were trimmed by 0 bases and 4 bases, with 19 bases remaining between them. Germline V gene data show CDR1 as SGHKS and CDR2 as YYEKEE (reference sequence). The CDR3, as DNA: TGTGCCAGCAGCTTGGTAGCCACGTCCGGGGGACTCTATGGCTACACCTTC. Protein sequence: CASSLVATSGGLYGYTF.